This T cell receptor (beta chain) was identified in a study of cytomegalovirus exposure and HLA in healthy donors. Germline V gene sequence: CDR1 SEHNR, CDR2 FQNEAQ (reference sequence). The CDR3 runs 15 residues. Trimming removed 1 base from V and 0 bases from J, with 7 bases in between. Both 60 Vbeta primers and 13 Jbeta primers went into the PCR. TCRdb's copy holds only in-frame clones and misses some; the assay was immunoSEQ multiplex PCR. The sample has around 120,000 clones; the top ten hold less than 4.5%. This clonotype was sampled from a man in his late teens or twenties in good health and CMV-seronegative. The sequenced material came from PBMCs. V is TRBV7-9 and J is TRBJ1-3; possible D gene TRBD1, 5 bases. The CDR3 is CASSLVQGSGNTIYF. CDR3 nucleotide sequence: TGTGCCAGCAGCTTAGTTCAGGGCTCTGGAAACACCATATATTTT.